Shown below are 19 T cell receptor beta chains from a single sample sequenced in a study of OX40 agonist ivuxolimab in advanced cancers. Sequenced by immunoSEQ multiplex PCR; TCRdb stores in-frame clones only, minus some. The sample lists more than 13,000 clones; less than 90% were seen once. The material sequenced was CD4+ or CD8+ T cells sorted from blood, taken in a trial of the OX40 agonist ivuxolimab. The receptors come from an adult with an advanced solid tumor such as melanoma, head and neck, liver or kidney cancer.

The genes are TRBV5-6 and TRBJ2-5; D is uncertain. Germline V gives CDR1 SGHDT, CDR2 YYEEEE. The CDR3 contains 11 residues. V was cut by 1 base and J by 2 bases, with 0 bases left in between. The CDR3 is CASSLQETQYF. In DNA, the CDR3 is TGTGCCAGCAGCTTGCAAGAGACCCAGTACTTC. Drawing the rest from reference TRBV5-6 and TRBJ2-5, the complete variable domain is DAGVTQSPTHLIKTRGQQVTLRCSPKSGHDTVSWYQQALGQGPQFIFQYYEEEERQRGNFPDRFSGHQFPNYSSELNVNALLLGDSALYLCASSLQETQYFGPGTRLLVL.

This chain joins TRBV7-3 and TRBJ2-2, with 8 bases that match TRBD2. The V segment lost 3 bases and the J segment 0 bases; nucleotides outside the gene matches: 9. The germline gives CDR1 SGHTA, CDR2 FQGTGA. CDR3 length: 18 residues. CDR3: CASSFSSSGPANTGELFF. The CDR3 DNA reads TGTGCCAGCAGCTTCAGTTCTAGCGGGCCCGCGAACACCGGGGAGCTGTTTTTT.

V is TRBV7-6 and J is TRBJ2-5, with D unresolved. Germline V lookup: CDR1 SGHVS, CDR2 FNYEAQ. The V gene lost 1 base and the J gene lost 4 bases, with 10 bases spanning the gap. CDR3 length: 14 residues. The CDR3 is CASSLEWKGETQYF. For the CDR3, the DNA is TGTGCCAGCAGCTTAGAGTGGAAGGGAGAGACCCAGTACTTC.

This chain links TRBV7-8 with TRBJ2-7; D not resolved. V was cut by 2 bases and J by 2 bases, with 4 bases left in between. Germline loops: CDR1 SGHVS, CDR2 FQNEAQ. CDR3 length: 12 residues. The CDR3 is CASSLPTYEQYF. CDR3 nucleotides: TGTGCCAGCAGCTTACCCACCTACGAGCAGTACTTC. Together with reference TRBV7-8 and TRBJ2-7, the CDR3 gives the full variable domain: GAGVSQSPRYKVAKRGQDVALRCDPISGHVSLFWYQQALGQGPEFLTYFQNEAQLDKSGLPSDRFFAERPEGSVSTLKIQRTQQEDSAVYLCASSLPTYEQYFGPGTRLTVT.

CDR3 sequence reads: CASSLEVLDFQYF. As DNA, the CDR3 is TGTGCCAGCAGCTTAGAGGTGTTGGACTTCCAGTACTTC. The chain is built from TRBV7-6 and TRBJ2-5; D may be TRBD2 (5 bases). The V and J ends lost 1 base and 10 bases respectively, with 13 bases between them. The length of the CDR3 is 13 residues. Germline V gene lookup returns CDR1 SGHVS and CDR2 FNYEAQ.

This chain uses TRBV15 with TRBJ2-5; no clear D gene. The germline V and J ends were trimmed by 3 bases and 1 base, with 3 bases remaining between them. Germline V CDR1 and CDR2: LNHNV, YYDKDF (reference sequence). The CDR3 is made up of 12 amino acids. DNA of the CDR3: TGTGCCACCAGCAGGGGCCAAGAGACCCAGTACTTC. Encoded protein: CATSRGQETQYF.

The chain carries TRBV12-5 and TRBJ2-5, with 10 positions matching TRBD1. The ends lost 6 bases at V and 5 bases at J; junction bases unmatched: 6. Germline loops: CDR1 LGHNT, CDR2 FRNRAP. This CDR3 contains 14 residues. CDR3 coding DNA: TGTGCTAGTGGAGACAGGGGGCGCGGGGAGACCCAGTACTTC. It specifies CASGDRGRGETQYF.

V gene TRBV4-3 combines with J gene TRBJ2-5, with D perhaps matching TRBD2 (5 bases). CDR1 is LGHNA and CDR2 is YSLEER in the germline V gene. Between the trimmed V and J ends, which lost 0 bases and 2 bases, there was a span of 10 bases. The CDR3 runs 15 residues. The CDR3 reads CASSQERAGQETQYF. The CDR3 DNA reads as TGCGCCAGCAGCCAAGAGCGGGCAGGTCAAGAGACCCAGTACTTC.

The V gene is TRBV6-4, the J gene TRBJ2-3; 12 bases are a match to TRBD2. Germline V lookup: CDR1 MRHNA, CDR2 SNTAGT. The V gene end was trimmed by 3 bases and the J gene end by 2 bases; junction bases not matched to a gene: 3. The CDR3 extends over 16 amino acids. The CDR3 loop reads CASSDLAGGSTDTQYF. The DNA of the CDR3 is TGTGCCAGCAGTGATCTAGCGGGAGGGTCCACAGATACGCAGTATTTT.

The rearrangement joins TRBV6-4 to TRBJ2-2, with D tentatively TRBD1 (5 bases). The germline V gene encodes CDR1 MRHNA and CDR2 SNTAGT. The CDR3 is 13 amino acids. Trimming pared 5 bases from V and 3 bases from J, leaving 7 bases between. CDR3 protein: CASSSTDTGELFF. The CDR3 coding sequence is TGTGCCAGCAGTTCGACAGACACCGGGGAGCTGTTTTTT.

CDR3 sequence reads: CASRLGDGYTF. CDR3 DNA sequence: TGTGCCAGCAGGCTGGGGGATGGCTACACCTTC. The chain joins TRBV2 to TRBJ1-2, with TRBD1 as a possible D gene (5 bases). CDR3 size: 11 residues. V lost 6 bases and J 6 bases, leaving 8 bases between the germline ends. Germline V gene sequence: CDR1 SNHLY, CDR2 FYNNEI.

The chain is built from TRBV6-5 and TRBJ1-4, with D unclear. Trimming left V 7 bases short and J 7 bases short, with 19 bases between. Germline CDR1 MNHEY, CDR2 SVGAGI. The CDR3 length is 15 residues. CDR3 in DNA: TGTGCCAGCATCTTACGAACACTTCCTACTGAAAAACTGTTTTTT. Amino acids: CASILRTLPTEKLFF.

V is TRBV27 and J is TRBJ2-1, with D possibly TRBD2 on 6 matching bases. Germline V lookup: CDR1 MNHEY, CDR2 SMNVEV (reference sequence). V was trimmed by 4 bases and J by 6 bases, leaving 10 bases between them. This CDR3 contains 13 residues. CDR3 loop: CASSYGGGNEQFF. For the CDR3, the DNA is TGTGCCAGCAGTTACGGGGGAGGCAATGAGCAGTTCTTC.

This sequence joins TRBV15 and TRBJ2-7; 9 nucleotides agree with TRBD1. Unmatched junction bases numbered 4, after V lost 4 bases and J lost 6 bases. CDR3 length equals 13 residues. Germline CDR1 reads LNHNV; CDR2 reads YYDKDF (reference sequence). CDR3 sequence (DNA): TGTGCCACCAGCAAGGGACAGGGATTCGAGCAGTACTTC. Residues: CATSKGQGFEQYF. The entire variable domain, with the rest obtained from reference TRBV15 and TRBJ2-7, is as follows: DAMVIQNPRYQVTQFGKPVTLSCSQTLNHNVMYWYQQKSSQAPKLLFHYYDKDFNNEADTPDNFQSRRPNTSFCFLDIRSPGLGDTAMYLCATSKGQGFEQYFGPGTRLTVT.

The rearrangement uses TRBV2 and TRBJ2-7, with D tentatively TRBD2 (7 bases). V was pared by 7 bases and J by 1 base, with 17 bases between. CDR3 length: 15 amino acids. The germline V gene encodes CDR1 SNHLY and CDR2 FYNNEI. The CDR3, as DNA: TGTGCCAGCATCCAAGCCGCGGGGGCATCCTACGAGCAGTACTTC. It codes for CASIQAAGASYEQYF.

The rearrangement joins TRBV6-1 to TRBJ1-4; D might be TRBD1 (5 bases). Per germline, CDR1 MNHNS and CDR2 SASEGT. Trimming cost V 6 bases and J 7 bases, with 18 bases left between them. This CDR3 region has 15 residues. CDR3 DNA sequence: TGTGCCAGCAGGAAGGGACCCGGGGCTGGTGAAAAACTGTTTTTT. It translates to CASRKGPGAGEKLFF.

The chain recombines TRBV6-5 with TRBJ2-1; 11 positions agree with TRBD1. This CDR3 is built from 15 residues. The V segment lost 10 bases and the J segment 6 bases; nucleotides outside the gene matches: 11. Germline-derived CDR1 and CDR2 are MNHEY and SVGAGI. Here the CDR3 DNA reads TGTGCCACCTCCAAGAGGACAGGGGGCCTCAATGAGCAGTTCTTC. Protein: CATSKRTGGLNEQFF.

V gene TRBV6-5 combines with J gene TRBJ2-7, with TRBD2 matching over 9 bases. This CDR3 contains 14 residues. CDR1 and CDR2 from the germline V gene are MNHEY and SVGAGI. The ends lost 3 bases at V and 3 bases at J; junction bases unmatched: 3. The CDR3 nucleotides read TGTGCCAGCAGTTATGGGCGGGGGGGCTACGAGCAGTACTTC. Its translation: CASSYGRGGYEQYF.

V gene TRBV19 combines with J gene TRBJ2-1; 7 nucleotides line up with TRBD2. This CDR3 spans 21 amino acids. Germline assignment: CDR1 LNHDA and CDR2 SQIVND (reference sequence). Trimming removed 4 bases from V and 5 bases from J; junction bases left unmatched: 26. The CDR3 DNA is TGTGCCAGTAGTACCGGGTTGTTGTCCGGGGCCGAAGCTAGCGGCCACAATGAGCAGTTCTTC. It specifies CASSTGLLSGAEASGHNEQFF.